These 22 T cell receptor beta chains were all obtained from the same sample, sequenced in a study of vaccination and CD4 T cells after COVID-19. The Oncomine TCR Beta short-read assay sequenced DNA from cultured CD4+ T cells. The template was genomic DNA from cultured CD4+ T cells. TCRdb ran MiXCR on the PCR reads and lists one entry per CDR3 protein. The sample has around 9,700 distinct CDR3 sequences; 30% to 35% are singletons. Treatment noted: roughly nine-day PBMC culture with coronavirus spike peptide pools or control peptides (ViraFEST assay). Ahead of the COVID-19 pandemic (2011-2018), the CD4+ T cells of the unexposed donor were collected. Their antigen targets remain unknown. Sequencing used CD4+ T cells from blood, cultured in vitro. These receptors were taken from a human donor in good health.

This clonotype was observed a handful of times. The chain links TRBV11-1 to TRBJ2-7; D is uncertain. Looked up from germline, CDR1 is SGHAT and CDR2 is FQDESV (reference sequence). The CDR3 length is 15 residues. Trimming left V 1 base short and J 0 bases short, with 10 bases between. The CDR3 DNA reads as TGTGCCAGCAGCTTAGAGGTGGCAAGCTCCTACGAGCAGTACTTC. It codes for CASSLEVASSYEQYF.

The V call is TRBV28, the J call TRBJ1-2; perhaps TRBD1 as D (6 bases). V was cut by 3 bases and J by 8 bases, with 16 bases left in between. Germline V lookup: CDR1 MDHEN, CDR2 SYDVKM. CDR3 size: 14 residues. The CDR3 DNA follows: TGTGCCAGCAGTTTGCCTGGACAGATTGCGGGCTACACCTTC. As protein: CASSLPGQIAGYTF.

V and J are TRBV19 and TRBJ2-5, with 15 bases fitting TRBD2. Germline values: CDR1 LNHDA, CDR2 SQIVND (reference sequence). V dropped 8 bases and J dropped 7; count of bases not matched to a gene: 5. CDR3 length: 14 amino acids. CDR3 sequence reads: CASRPGLAGGTQYF. The CDR3 DNA sequence: TGTGCCAGTCGCCCGGGACTAGCGGGGGGGACCCAGTACTTC.

The chain couples TRBV20-1 to TRBJ2-7; D is ambiguous. V shed 2 bases and J shed 3 bases, with 11 bases lying between them. Germline V gene data show CDR1 as DFQATT and CDR2 as SNEGSKA (reference sequence). This CDR3 is 13 amino acids long. The CDR3 nucleotides read TGCAGTGCTAGATACCCACTGCTCTACGAGCAGTACTTC. Translated: CSARYPLLYEQYF.

This clonotype was observed a handful of times. The chain joins TRBV9 to TRBJ2-5; D tentatively reads TRBD1 or TRBD2 (5 bases each). The CDR3 spans 15 residues. V was cut by 0 bases and J by 5 bases, with 14 bases left in between. Germline assignment: CDR1 SGDLS and CDR2 YYNGEE. The CDR3 coding sequence is TGTGCCAGCAGCGTAGTCCCCGGGGCACGGGAGACCCAGTACTTC. Its translation is CASSVVPGARETQYF. Looking up the rest from reference TRBV9 and TRBJ2-5 gives the full variable domain: DSGVTQTPKHLITATGQRVTLRCSPRSGDLSVYWYQQSLDQGLQFLIQYYNGEERAKGNILERFSAQQFPDLHSELNLSSLELGDSALYFCASSVVPGARETQYFGPGTRLLVL.

The rearrangement joins TRBV11-1 to TRBJ2-7; TRBD1 aligns across 7 bases. The CDR3 contains 15 residues. V was pared by 5 bases and J by 7 bases, with 14 bases of the junction left unmatched. CDR1 and CDR2 from the germline V gene are SGHAT and FQDESV (reference sequence). CDR3 protein: CASSLRSDRVGEQYF. The CDR3 DNA reads as TGTGCCAGCAGCCTAAGAAGCGACAGGGTCGGGGAGCAGTACTTC.

DNA of the CDR3: TGTGCCAGCATACGGACCAACTACAATGAGCAGTTCTTC. Protein product: CASIRTNYNEQFF. This sequence joins TRBV2 and TRBJ2-1; D gene ambiguous. Germline V gene sequence: CDR1 SNHLY, CDR2 FYNNEI. This CDR3 has 13 residues. Trimming removed 7 bases at V and 3 bases at J, with 10 bases between.

This clonotype was observed a handful of times. The chain carries TRBV6-4 and TRBJ2-5; 8 nucleotides align to TRBD2. The CDR3 covers 22 residues. Germline loops: CDR1 MRHNA, CDR2 SNTAGT. Germline trimming cut 4 bases from V and 0 bases from J; bases unmatched to any gene: 25. The CDR3 nucleotides are TGTGCCAGCAGTGTGCGGCAGTCCCAGGTTCAGCGGGAGCACGCTAACCAAGAGACCCAGTACTTC. It specifies CASSVRQSQVQREHANQETQYF.

The chain combines TRBV10-3 with TRBJ2-3; 7 bases are a match to TRBD2. After removal of 8 bases from V and 3 bases from J, the junction contained 11 bases not matched to a gene. CDR3 size: 15 residues. CDR1 is ENHRY, CDR2 SYGVKD, per germline. The DNA for the CDR3 is TGTGCCATCGCGGGCGGGAGAGTCGGGACAGATACGCAGTATTTT. It yields the protein CAIAGGRVGTDTQYF.

To note about this clonotype: The junction departs from germline at one end; a sequencing error may be responsible. This rearrangement joins TRBV7-2 to TRBJ2-7; 7 nucleotides match TRBD2. This CDR3 is built from 14 residues. The V gene's germline CDR1 is SGHTA and CDR2 FQGNSA. CDR3: CASSVAGGGREQYF. As DNA, the CDR3 is TGTGCCAGCAGCGTAGCGGGTGGAGGCAGGGAGCAGTACTTC.

The chain is built from TRBV7-2 and TRBJ2-3; D remains ambiguous. The germline gives CDR1 SGHTA, CDR2 FQGNSA. V lost 5 bases to trimming and J lost 1 base, with 10 bases between them. The length of the CDR3 is 14 residues. CDR3: CASSLQIGTDTQYF. CDR3 sequence (DNA): TGTGCCAGCAGCCTCCAAATAGGCACAGATACGCAGTATTTT. The entire variable domain, with the rest obtained from reference TRBV7-2 and TRBJ2-3, is as follows: GAGVSQSPSNKVTEKGKDVELRCDPISGHTALYWYRQSLGQGLEFLIYFQGNSAPDKSGLPSDRFSAERTGGSVSTLTIQRTQQEDSAVYLCASSLQIGTDTQYFGPGTRLTVL.

This clonotype occurred a few times. This sequence joins TRBV18 and TRBJ1-5; 7 bases are shared with TRBD1. Germline V gene data show CDR1 as KGHSH and CDR2 as LQKENI. The V and J ends lost 1 base and 7 bases, in that order; junction bases with no gene match: 1. This CDR3 contains 13 residues. CDR3 loop: CASSPLDRQPQHF. CDR3 nucleotides: TGTGCCAGCTCACCACTGGACAGGCAGCCCCAGCATTTT.

This rearrangement joins TRBV28 to TRBJ1-1; possible D gene TRBD1, 5 bases. The CDR3 consists of 13 residues. The V and J ends lost 10 bases and 0 bases respectively, with 12 bases between them. From germline, CDR1 is MDHEN and CDR2 SYDVKM. CDR3 amino acids: CATQGRMNTEAFF. CDR3 DNA: TGTGCCACTCAGGGACGCATGAACACTGAAGCTTTCTTT.

The chain's CDR3 is CASSLSGRAGETQYF. The CDR3 bases are TGTGCCAGCAGCTTAAGCGGGAGGGCAGGAGAGACCCAGTACTTC. The chain couples TRBV11-3 to TRBJ2-5; 10 bases are a match to TRBD2. Germline V gene data show CDR1 as SGHNT and CDR2 as YENEEA. V lost 2 bases and J lost 4; bases outside the gene matches: 4. The CDR3 has 15 amino acids. Supplemented by reference TRBV11-3 and TRBJ2-5, the full variable domain reads EAGVVQSPRYKIIEKKQPVAFWCNPISGHNTLYWYLQNLGQGPELLIRYENEEAVDDSQLPKDRFSAERLKGVDSTLKIQPAELGDSAVYLCASSLSGRAGETQYFGPGTRLLVL.

This clonotype was picked up a small number of times. V gene TRBV6-1 combines with J gene TRBJ1-2; D might be TRBD1 (5 bases). The V gene lost 8 bases and the J gene lost 7 bases, with 26 bases spanning the gap. The CDR3 is 16 residues long. Per the germline V gene, CDR1 is MNHNS and CDR2 is SASEGT. CDR3 amino acids: CASGDGGRVRVSGYTF. CDR3 bases: TGTGCCAGCGGGGACGGGGGAAGGGTAAGGGTCAGTGGCTACACCTTC.

Only a few counts were recorded for this clonotype. V is TRBV20-1 and J is TRBJ1-4, with D perhaps TRBD1 (5 bases). The CDR3 has 13 residues. The V gene's germline CDR1 is DFQATT and CDR2 SNEGSKA (reference sequence). V dropped 6 bases and J dropped 8 bases, with 16 bases sitting between them. CDR3 loop: CSAPFGGNEKLFF. Written as DNA, the CDR3 is TGCAGTGCCCCGTTTGGGGGGAACGAAAAACTGTTTTTT.

The chain has TRBV24-1 and TRBJ2-1; D possibly corresponds to TRBD2 (7 bases). Trimming cost V 4 bases and J 4 bases, with 16 bases left between them. Germline CDR1 and CDR2: KGHDR and SFDVKD. This CDR3 has 16 residues. The CDR3 here is CATSEGGAGEYNEQFF. The CDR3 bases are TGTGCCACCAGTGAGGGGGGGGCGGGAGAGTACAATGAGCAGTTCTTC.

CDR3 protein: CASSLGATLRQSSYEQYF. Written as DNA, the CDR3 is TGTGCCAGCAGCTTAGGGGCCACGCTACGACAGAGCTCCTACGAGCAGTACTTC. V and J are TRBV7-2 and TRBJ2-7; TRBD1 might be the D (5 bases). The CDR3 is 18 residues long. Trimming pared 1 base from V and 0 bases from J, leaving 19 bases between. CDR1 SGHTA and CDR2 FQGNSA come from the germline V gene.

The J gene is TRBJ2-1, the V gene TRBV7-2, with D perhaps TRBD2 (6 bases). The CDR3 has 12 amino acids. Trimming shortened V by 8 bases and J by 4 bases, and 9 bases separated the two germline ends. Germline loops: CDR1 SGHTA, CDR2 FQGNSA. CDR3 in DNA: TGTGCCAGCGGAGGGGATTACAATGAGCAGTTCTTC. It codes for CASGGDYNEQFF.

This clonotype appeared a few times. In nucleotides, the CDR3 is TGCAGTGCTACTGCCCCAGCGGGAGGTCTCACAGATACGCAGTATTTT. Protein sequence: CSATAPAGGLTDTQYF. V and J are TRBV20-1 and TRBJ2-3, with TRBD2 identical over 9 bases. Germline V CDR1 and CDR2: DFQATT, SNEGSKA (reference sequence). The CDR3 loop spans 16 amino acids. V shed 4 bases and J 2 bases; nucleotides not matched to a gene: 10.

This chain uses TRBV6-2 or TRBV6-3 with TRBJ2-1, with D unclear. Germline CDR1 and CDR2: MNHEY and SVGEGT. The V end lost 5 bases, the J end lost 9 bases, and 17 bases lay between the germline ends. The CDR3 runs to 14 residues. CDR3 sequence (DNA): TGTGCCAGCAGTGAGGTACCCCTGAATCTTGAGCAGTTCTTC. This translates into CASSEVPLNLEQFF.

The chain has TRBV20-1 and TRBJ2-7; 7 bases line up with TRBD1. J lost 3 bases, V lost 4 bases, and 6 bases had no gene match. CDR1 and CDR2 from the germline V gene are DFQATT and SNEGSKA (reference sequence). The CDR3 runs to 13 residues. The CDR3 region has the DNA TGCAGTGCTATACAGGGGACAATCTACGAGCAGTACTTC. This encodes CSAIQGTIYEQYF.